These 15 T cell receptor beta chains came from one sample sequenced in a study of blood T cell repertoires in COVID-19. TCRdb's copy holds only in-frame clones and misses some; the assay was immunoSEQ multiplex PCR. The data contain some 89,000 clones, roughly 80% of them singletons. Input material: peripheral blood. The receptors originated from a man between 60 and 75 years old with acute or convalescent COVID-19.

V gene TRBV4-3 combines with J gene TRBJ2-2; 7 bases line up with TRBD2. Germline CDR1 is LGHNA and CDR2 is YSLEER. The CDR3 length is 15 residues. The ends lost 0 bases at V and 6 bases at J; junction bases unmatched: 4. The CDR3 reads CASSQDWEGPGELFF. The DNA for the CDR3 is TGCGCCAGCAGCCAAGATTGGGAGGGGCCCGGGGAGCTGTTTTTT.

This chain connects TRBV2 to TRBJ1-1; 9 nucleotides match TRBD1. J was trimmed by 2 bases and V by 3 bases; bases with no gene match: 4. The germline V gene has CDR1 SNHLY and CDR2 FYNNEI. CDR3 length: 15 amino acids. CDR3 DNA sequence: TGTGCCAGCAGTGAGGAGGGACAGGGAAACACTGAAGCTTTCTTT. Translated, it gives CASSEEGQGNTEAFF.

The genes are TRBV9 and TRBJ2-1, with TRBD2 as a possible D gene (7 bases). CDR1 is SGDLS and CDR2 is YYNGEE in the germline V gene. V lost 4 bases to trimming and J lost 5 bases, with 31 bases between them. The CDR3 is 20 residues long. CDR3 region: CASSLSSGAGRLADNNEQFF. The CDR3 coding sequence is TGTGCCAGCAGCCTAAGTTCGGGGGCTGGGCGGCTAGCGGATAACAATGAGCAGTTCTTC.

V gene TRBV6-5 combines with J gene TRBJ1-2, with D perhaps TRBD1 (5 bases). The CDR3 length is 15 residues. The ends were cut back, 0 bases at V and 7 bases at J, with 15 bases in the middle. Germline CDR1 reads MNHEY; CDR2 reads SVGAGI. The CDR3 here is CASSYSRWGEGGYTF. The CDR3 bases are TGTGCCAGCAGTTACTCGCGGTGGGGGGAAGGTGGCTACACCTTC.

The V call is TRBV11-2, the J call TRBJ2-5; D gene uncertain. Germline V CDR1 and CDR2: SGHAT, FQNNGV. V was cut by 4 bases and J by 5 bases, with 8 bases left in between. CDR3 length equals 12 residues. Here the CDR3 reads CASSYTSETQYF. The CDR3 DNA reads TGTGCCAGCAGCTATACTTCGGAGACCCAGTACTTC.

The CDR3 DNA reads as TGCAGCGGACAGGCGCGTCAGGAGACCCAGTACTTC. It yields the protein CSGQARQETQYF. This sequence joins TRBV29-1 and TRBJ2-5, with D possibly TRBD1 on 6 matching bases. CDR3 size: 12 residues. CDR1 and CDR2 (germline): SQVTM, ANQGSEA. V was shortened by 7 bases and J by 5 bases, with 14 bases between the two germline ends.

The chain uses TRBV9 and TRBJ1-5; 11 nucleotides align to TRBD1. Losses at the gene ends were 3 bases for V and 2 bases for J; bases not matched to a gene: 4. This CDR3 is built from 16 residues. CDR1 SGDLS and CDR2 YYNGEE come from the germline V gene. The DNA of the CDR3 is TGTGCCAGCAGCGCGGGGACAGGGGGTGGCAATCAGCCCCAGCATTTT. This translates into CASSAGTGGGNQPQHF.

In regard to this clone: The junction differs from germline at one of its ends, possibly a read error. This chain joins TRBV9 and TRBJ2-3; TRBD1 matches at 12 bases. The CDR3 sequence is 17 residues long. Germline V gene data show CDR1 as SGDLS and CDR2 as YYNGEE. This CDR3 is CASNVTGTGGFGDTQYF. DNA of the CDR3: TGTGCCAGCAACGTAACCGGGACAGGGGGCTTTGGAGATACGCAGTATTTT.

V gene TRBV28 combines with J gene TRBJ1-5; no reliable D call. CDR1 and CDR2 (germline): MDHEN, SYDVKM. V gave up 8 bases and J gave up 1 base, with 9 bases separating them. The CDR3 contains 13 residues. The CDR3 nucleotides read TGTGCCAGCGGGCTTAAGAGCAATCAGCCCCAGCATTTT. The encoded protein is CASGLKSNQPQHF. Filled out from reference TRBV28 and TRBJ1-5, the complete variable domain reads DVKVTQSSRYLVKRTGEKVFLECVQDMDHENMFWYRQDPGLGLRLIYFSYDVKMKEKGDIPEGYSVSREKKERFSLILESASTNQTSMYLCASGLKSNQPQHFGDGTRLSIL.

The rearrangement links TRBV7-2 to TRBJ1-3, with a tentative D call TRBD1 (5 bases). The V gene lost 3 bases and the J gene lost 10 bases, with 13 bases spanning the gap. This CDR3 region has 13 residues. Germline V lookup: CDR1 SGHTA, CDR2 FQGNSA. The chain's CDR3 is CASSFGVGGTIYF. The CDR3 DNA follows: TGTGCCAGCAGCTTCGGCGTGGGGGGTACCATATATTTT.

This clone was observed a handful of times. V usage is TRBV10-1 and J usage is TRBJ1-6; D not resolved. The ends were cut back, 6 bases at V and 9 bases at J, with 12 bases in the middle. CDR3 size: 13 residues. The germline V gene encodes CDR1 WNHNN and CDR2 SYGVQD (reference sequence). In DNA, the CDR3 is TGCGCCAGCAGGGGAGAAGACGTTTCACCCCTCCACTTT. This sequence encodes CASRGEDVSPLHF.

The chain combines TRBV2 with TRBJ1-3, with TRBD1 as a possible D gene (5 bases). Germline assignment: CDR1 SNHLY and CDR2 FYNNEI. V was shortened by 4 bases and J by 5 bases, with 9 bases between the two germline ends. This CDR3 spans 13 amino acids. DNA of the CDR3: TGTGCCAGCAGTGTGGAGGGGCGAAACACCATATATTTT. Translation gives CASSVEGRNTIYF.

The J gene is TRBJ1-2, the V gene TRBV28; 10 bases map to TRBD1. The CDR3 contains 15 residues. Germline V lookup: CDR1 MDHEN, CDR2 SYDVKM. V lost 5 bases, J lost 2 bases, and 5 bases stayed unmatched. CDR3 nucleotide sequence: TGTGCCAGCAGTCCGGGGGACAGGGGAAACTATGGCTACACCTTC. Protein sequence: CASSPGDRGNYGYTF.

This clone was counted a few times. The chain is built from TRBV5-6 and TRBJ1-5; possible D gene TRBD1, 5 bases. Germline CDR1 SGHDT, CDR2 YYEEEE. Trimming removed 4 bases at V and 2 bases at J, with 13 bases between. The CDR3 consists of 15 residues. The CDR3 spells CASSAEGGGNQPQHF. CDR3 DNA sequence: TGTGCCAGCAGCGCCGAGGGAGGGGGCAATCAGCCCCAGCATTTT.

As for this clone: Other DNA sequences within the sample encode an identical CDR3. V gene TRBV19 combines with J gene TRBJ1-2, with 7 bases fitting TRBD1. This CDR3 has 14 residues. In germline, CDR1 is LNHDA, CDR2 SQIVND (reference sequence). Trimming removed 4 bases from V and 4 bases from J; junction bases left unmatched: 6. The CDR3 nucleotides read TGTGCCAGTAGTACCCTGGAGGGGGCCTATGGCTACACCTTC. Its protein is CASSTLEGAYGYTF.